These 10 T cell receptor beta chains originate from one sample sequenced in a study of identical twins. TCRdb independently ran MiXCR on the 5' RACE reads; one entry per CDR3 protein. The sample yields some 1,600,000 distinct CDR3 sequences, around 33% seen once. Sequencing was performed on cord blood. All receptors come from a newborn girl in good health.

This clonotype was observed many times. The V and J genes are TRBV4-2 and TRBJ2-1, with 7 bases identical to TRBD2. Trimming removed 1 base from V and 5 bases from J; junction bases left unmatched: 8. Germline CDR1 LGHNA, CDR2 YNFKEQ. This CDR3 has 16 amino acids. This CDR3 is CASSQVLLAGDNEQFF. The DNA for the CDR3 is TGTGCCAGCAGCCAAGTTCTACTGGCGGGAGACAATGAGCAGTTCTTC.

The J gene is TRBJ2-3, the V gene TRBV2; D is unclear. The CDR3 is 16 residues long. Germline CDR1 reads SNHLY; CDR2 reads FYNNEI. V was shortened by 2 bases and J by 1 base, with 13 bases between the two germline ends. CDR3 DNA: TGTGCCAGCAGTGAATCACTGGTGCTTGGCACAGATACGCAGTATTTT. Its translation is CASSESLVLGTDTQYF.

The chain uses TRBV14 and TRBJ2-7, with D perhaps given as TRBD1 or TRBD2 (5 bases each). V was clipped by 3 bases and J by 10 bases, with 16 bases between them. From germline, CDR1 is SGHDN and CDR2 FVKESK. The CDR3 consists of 13 residues. CDR3 nucleotide sequence: TGTGCCAGCAGCCAGGAACTAGGGGCTTACCAGTACTTC. Amino acid sequence: CASSQELGAYQYF. Full variable domain (outside the CDR3, taken from reference TRBV14 and TRBJ2-7): EAGVTQFPSHSVIEKGQTVTLRCDPISGHDNLYWYRRVMGKEIKFLLHFVKESKQDESGMPNNRFLAERTGGTYSTLKVQPAELEDSGVYFCASSQELGAYQYFGPGTRLTVT.

The V gene is TRBV4-2, the J gene TRBJ2-7; 7 bases match TRBD2. This CDR3 is built from 16 residues. V was pared by 5 bases and J by 7 bases, with 17 bases of the junction left unmatched. CDR1 is LGHNA and CDR2 is YNFKEQ in the germline V gene. The CDR3 loop reads CASSIRVAGAYNEQYF. CDR3 in DNA: TGTGCCAGCAGCATAAGGGTCGCGGGAGCCTACAATGAGCAGTACTTC.

This clonotype was picked up many times. V gene TRBV20-1 combines with J gene TRBJ2-1; a possible D gene is TRBD1 (6 bases). CDR1 is DFQATT, CDR2 SNEGSKA, per germline (reference sequence). The V end was cut by 5 bases, the J end by 7 bases, with 12 bases between. There are 12 residues in the CDR3. The DNA for the CDR3 is TGCAGTGCTCTCCTCGGGACAAATGAGCAGTTCTTC. Its translation: CSALLGTNEQFF.

The chain's CDR3 is CASSMRRDSRGEQYF. In nucleotides, the CDR3 is TGTGCCAGTAGTATGCGCCGGGACTCCCGGGGTGAGCAGTACTTC. V is TRBV19 and J is TRBJ2-7, with a weak D call TRBD2 (6 bases). The CDR3 extends over 15 amino acids. Trimming stripped 3 bases from V and 7 bases from J, with 19 bases between. Germline V gene lookup returns CDR1 LNHDA and CDR2 SQIVND (reference sequence).

V and J are TRBV12-3 or TRBV12-4 and TRBJ2-5; TRBD2 matches 11 bases. The CDR3 consists of 13 residues. The ends lost 3 bases at V and 11 bases at J; junction bases unmatched: 5. As DNA, the CDR3 is TGTGCCAGCAGTTTGGGACTAGCGGTTGAGCAGTACTTC. Protein sequence: CASSLGLAVEQYF.

Of note for this clonotype: Possible read error: a much larger clone is one base away. The chain is built from TRBV3-1 and TRBJ2-4; no definite D call. Germline values: CDR1 LGHDT, CDR2 YNNKEL (reference sequence). The V end was cut by 3 bases, the J end by 13 bases, with 16 bases between. This CDR3 has 13 amino acids. CDR3 bases: TGTGCCAGCAGCCAGGACCCACAGAATGAGCAGTACTTC. Translated: CASSQDPQNEQYF.

This sequence joins TRBV20-1 and TRBJ2-1; D not resolved. The end of the DNA is better explained by TRBJ2-7, so the J call may be wrong. The CDR3 consists of 13 residues. Germline V lookup: CDR1 DFQATT, CDR2 SNEGSKA (reference sequence). This chain's CDR3 is CSASPFSYNEQYF. The CDR3 bases are TGCAGTGCTAGCCCATTCTCCTACAATGAGCAGTACTTC.

A word on this clonotype: Germline is not matched at one junction end, which may reflect a read error. In DNA form, the CDR3 reads TGCAGTGCGTGGGTACAGTCACTTAATTCACCCCCCCACTTT. Translation gives CSAWVQSLNSPPHF. The J gene is TRBJ1-6, the V gene TRBV20-1, with no clear D. This CDR3 has 14 amino acids. Germline CDR1 and CDR2: DFQATT and SNEGSKA (reference sequence).